This is a list of T cell receptor beta chains from one sample in a study of T cell repertoires in cytomegalovirus infection. Their target antigens are unknown. TCRdb reanalysed the reads using MiXCR and keeps one entry per CDR3 protein. The sample lists approximately 910,000 distinct CDR3 sequences; about a third were seen once. Material: cultured CD8+ T cells from PBMCs, obtained from culture after CMV antigen stimulation. The source of these receptors is a human donor in good health (CMV status not recorded). Some clones in this sample may be carry-over from other donors' samples. Both conserved end residues are part of each CDR3. A D gene is named only where the DNA matches it firmly. Not every row has a clone size; where given, it reads once, few, many or a size class.

NA	TRBV5-8	TRBJ1-1	few	TGTGCCAGCAGCTTTGTATCTAGCCCCAATGAAGCTTTCTTT	CASSFVSSPNEAFF
TRBD1	TRBV20-1	TRBJ1-2	NA	TGCAGTGCTAGGGATCTGACAGGGTCGGGTGGCTACACCTTC	CSARDLTGSGGYTF
TRBD2	TRBV7-2	TRBJ2-1	NA	TGTGCCGGCAGCTTAAATAGGGGCCGGGACTACCCGAGGGAGCAGTTCTTC	CAGSLNRGRDYPREQFF
TRBD2	TRBV2	TRBJ2-1	few	TGTGCCAGCAGTGAATTAGCGGGGGGGCGAAATGAGCAGTTCTTC	CASSELAGGRNEQFF
TRBD1	TRBV27	TRBJ2-2	few	TGTGCCAGCAGCTCCCGACAGGGGGTAGGCACCGGGGAGCTGTTTTTT	CASSSRQGVGTGELFF
NA	TRBV7-6	TRBJ2-3	NA	TGTGTCAGCAGCTTTCCCGGGACGCAGACTAGCACAGATACGCAGTATTTT	CVSSFPGTQTSTDTQYF
NA	TRBV5-6	TRBJ2-1	once	TGTGCCAGCAGCTTAATGCAGGGAGGCCTAATCAATGAGCAGTTCTTC	CASSLMQGGLINEQFF
TRBD1	TRBV20-1	TRBJ2-1	few	TGCAGTGCTACCGCTTCCGGGACAGGGGGCTACAATGAGCAGTTCTTC	CSATASGTGGYNEQFF
TRBD1	TRBV12-3/TRBV12-4	TRBJ1-5	few	TGTGCCAGCAGCTGGACAGGGGGTAGCAATCAGCCCCAGCATTTT	CASSWTGGSNQPQHF
NA	TRBV2	TRBJ2-4	NA	TGTGCCAGCAGTGAAGCCTCGAGGCCAGAAACCAGACTTCTAGCCAAAAACATTCAGTACTTC	CASSEASRPETRLLAKNIQYF
NA	TRBV7-6	TRBJ2-1	NA	TGTGCCAGCGTCACAGGGTCCTACAATGAGCAGTTCTTC	CASVTGSYNEQFF
NA	TRBV7-9	TRBJ2-5	few	TGTGCCAGCAGCTTCACACAGGGTATTGGAGAGTGGGAGACCCAGTACTTC	CASSFTQGIGEWETQYF
NA	TRBV6-2/TRBV6-3	TRBJ1-2	NA	TGTGCCAGCAGCGGGAATGGCTACACCTTC	CASSGNGYTF
TRBD2	TRBV28	TRBJ2-1	NA	TGTGCCAGCAGCGGACTAGCGGGGGACGTCCTGAGCTCCTACAATGAGCAGTTCTTC	CASSGLAGDVLSSYNEQFF
NA	TRBV7-8	TRBJ2-2	once	TGTGTCAGCAGCGGGCACTTCAACACCGGGGAGCTGTTTTTT	CVSSGHFNTGELFF
NA	TRBV7-9	TRBJ2-5	NA	TGTGCCAGCAGCCCCGGACGGACAGAGACCCAGTACTTC	CASSPGRTETQYF
TRBD2	TRBV7-9	TRBJ2-1	few	TGTGCCAGCAGCGGGGGACTAATTAACGATGAGCAGTTCTTC	CASSGGLINDEQFF
TRBD2	TRBV7-6	TRBJ2-3	many	TGTGCCAGCAGCTTAGGCAGGACTAGCGGGGGCAGCACAGATACGCAGTATTTT	CASSLGRTSGGSTDTQYF
NA	TRBV29-1	TRBJ1-2	NA	TGCAGCGTCCCAGACAGCGGTTCTAAGGGCTACACCTTC	CSVPDSGSKGYTF
TRBD1	TRBV6-8	TRBJ1-1	few	TGTGCCAGCAGTCCAGACTACTGGGGGGACAGGGCTTGGACTGAAGCTTTCTTT	CASSPDYWGDRAWTEAFF
TRBD1	TRBV19	TRBJ2-7	NA	TGTGCCAGTAGTATCGACAGGACAGGCGTCTCCTACGAGCAGTACTTC	CASSIDRTGVSYEQYF
TRBD2	TRBV20-1	TRBJ2-5	NA	TGCAGTGCAATGTTAGCGGGGCCGCAAGAGACCCAGTACTTC	CSAMLAGPQETQYF
NA	TRBV19	TRBJ1-5	NA	TGTGCCAGTAGTAGACCCCGACAGATCGGCCCTCAGCCCCAGCATTTT	CASSRPRQIGPQPQHF
NA	TRBV15	TRBJ2-1	NA	TGTGCCACCCGGGGCAGGGAAGGGTATGAGCAGTTCTTC	CATRGREGYEQFF
TRBD1	TRBV12-5	TRBJ2-7	NA	TGTGCTAGTGGCCCGGGACAGGGGCGTTTCTACGAGCAGTACTTC	CASGPGQGRFYEQYF
NA	TRBV10-3	TRBJ1-3	NA	TGTGCCTCAATGGACCCGGGCAGTGGAAACACCATATATTTT	CASMDPGSGNTIYF
NA	TRBV12-3/TRBV12-4	TRBJ2-1	many	TGTGCCAGCACCCGGACTGTCTCCTACAATGAGCAGTTCTTC	CASTRTVSYNEQFF
NA	TRBV19	TRBJ1-2	few	TGTGCCAGTAGTATAGCGGGAGGCAGCTATGGCTACACCTTC	CASSIAGGSYGYTF
TRBD1	TRBV7-7	TRBJ2-2	few	TGTGCTAGCAGCCCTGACAGGGAGAACACCGGGGAGCTGTTTTTT	CASSPDRENTGELFF
TRBD2	TRBV6-5	TRBJ2-2	many	TGTGCCAGCAGTTACTCGGCAGGACTAGCGGGGGATAACGGGGAGCTGTTTTTT	CASSYSAGLAGDNGELFF
NA	TRBV29-1	TRBJ1-1	NA	TGCAGCGTGCCCGGGGCTTACACTGAAGCTTTCTTT	CSVPGAYTEAFF
NA	TRBV12-3/TRBV12-4	TRBJ2-5	few	TGTGCCAGCGGCCCCCCCGGGGAGACCCAGTACTTC	CASGPPGETQYF
NA	TRBV5-6	TRBJ2-1	NA	TGTGCCAGCAGCTTGGACTCACGTGAGCAGTTCTTC	CASSLDSREQFF
NA	TRBV6-6	TRBJ1-6	once	TGTGTCAGCAGTAAGCGTAGGCGGACGAGCTCCTATAATTCACCCCTCCACTTT	CVSSKRRRTSSYNSPLHF
TRBD1	TRBV5-5	TRBJ2-5	NA	TGTGCCAGCAGCTATCACAGGGGTATCCAAGAGACCCAGTACTTC	CASSYHRGIQETQYF
NA	TRBV6-8	TRBJ1-1	few	TGTGCCAGCAGTTACTCCACCCCGGGGATGTACACTGAAGCTTTCTTT	CASSYSTPGMYTEAFF
NA	TRBV27	TRBJ1-2	NA	TGTGCCAGCAGTGGGGGTTGGGGCTACACCTTC	CASSGGWGYTF
TRBD1	TRBV6-9	TRBJ1-6	NA	TGTGCCAGCAGTTACTTCGACAGGGCCACTTATAATTCACCCCTCCACTTT	CASSYFDRATYNSPLHF
NA	TRBV6-2/TRBV6-3	TRBJ1-1	NA	TGTGCCAGCAAAAGAGGCCGAGACTTCACGCCTGTGAACACTGAAGCTTTCTTT	CASKRGRDFTPVNTEAFF
NA	TRBV5-1	TRBJ2-3	few	TGCGCCAGCAGCCAGACTAGGATCGGCACAGATACGCAGTATTTT	CASSQTRIGTDTQYF